This is a list of T cell receptor beta chains from one sample in a study of T cells in Graves' hyperthyroidism and ophthalmopathy. TCRdb re-analysed the multiplex PCR reads in MiXCR, keeping a single row per CDR3 protein. This table holds fewer than 800,000 distinct CDR3 sequences, about 16% found once. The specimen sequenced was blood. The receptors originated from a man aged 18 to 30 with Graves' hyperthyroidism. Both conserved end residues are part of each CDR3. A D gene is named only where the DNA matches it firmly. A row's size may be missing; if present it is once, few, many or a size class.

few	NA	TRBV4-3	TRBJ1-1	CASSQVGPVQSIAFF	TGCGCCAGCAGCCAAGTAGGCCCGGTACAGTCGATTGCTTTCTTT
NA	NA	TRBV20-1	TRBJ1-2	CSAQVVYGYTF	TGCAGTGCTCAGGTCGTCTATGGCTACACCTTC
few	TRBD2	TRBV20-1	TRBJ2-4	CSAGLWRGTKNIQYF	TGCAGTGCTGGCCTCTGGCGGGGGACCAAAAACATTCAGTACTTC
many	TRBD2	TRBV18	TRBJ2-1	CASSPGGRRAQQFF	TGTGCCAGCTCACCGGGAGGGAGGCGGGCCCAGCAGTTCTTC
NA	TRBD1	TRBV27	TRBJ1-2	CATSTGDYGYTF	TGTGCCACCTCGACAGGGGACTATGGCTACACCTTC
few	NA	TRBV25-1	TRBJ1-6	CASSAGPRRSPLHF	TGTGCCAGCAGTGCAGGGCCCCGAAGGTCACCCCTCCACTTT
many	NA	TRBV27	TRBJ2-5	CAAFPQETQYF	TGTGCCGCGTTCCCTCAAGAGACCCAGTACTTC
few	NA	TRBV14	TRBJ2-7	CASSRLLDPYEQYF	TGTGCCAGCAGCCGTTTGTTAGATCCCTACGAGCAGTACTTC
NA	NA	TRBV19	TRBJ2-7	CATGRSFSYEQYF	TGTGCCACCGGACGGAGCTTCTCCTACGAGCAGTACTTC
many	TRBD2	TRBV12-3/TRBV12-4	TRBJ2-7	CASSLDSTSGRPSYEQYF	TGTGCCAGCAGTTTAGATAGTACTAGCGGGAGACCTTCCTACGAGCAGTACTTC
few	NA	TRBV9	TRBJ1-2	CASSVDGYGYTF	TGTGCCAGCAGCGTAGATGGCTATGGCTACACCTTC
many	NA	TRBV29-1	TRBJ1-1	CSVLQGLNTEAFF	TGCAGCGTTTTGCAGGGCTTGAACACTGAAGCTTTCTTT
many	NA	TRBV28	TRBJ2-2	CASSPVGAQFRELFF	TGTGCCAGCAGTCCCGTTGGGGCGCAATTCCGGGAGCTGTTTTTT
NA	NA	TRBV20-1	TRBJ1-3	CSAREYLWTGATGNTIYF	TGCAGTGCTAGAGAGTACTTGTGGACGGGGGCGACTGGAAACACCATATATTTT
many	NA	TRBV30	TRBJ2-1	CAWSENEQFF	TGTGCCTGGAGTGAAAATGAGCAGTTCTTC
many	TRBD2	TRBV3-1	TRBJ2-1	CASSQSGRYNEQFF	TGTGCCAGCAGCCAAAGCGGGAGATACAATGAGCAGTTCTTC
many	NA	TRBV18	TRBJ1-5	CASSPNGYNQPQHF	TGTGCCAGCTCACCCAATGGGTACAATCAGCCCCAGCATTTT
few	NA	TRBV10-3	TRBJ1-5	CAISESRGREQPQHF	TGTGCCATCAGTGAGTCGAGGGGTAGGGAACAGCCCCAGCATTTT
NA	NA	TRBV28	TRBJ1-5	CASSYPRDGYQPQHF	TGTGCCAGCAGTTACCCCCGGGACGGGTATCAGCCCCAGCATTTT
many	NA	TRBV7-3	TRBJ2-7	CASSLGWDGTYEQYF	TGTGCCAGCAGCTTAGGATGGGACGGTACCTACGAGCAGTACTTC
NA	NA	TRBV29-1	TRBJ2-5	CSVVLTSETQYF	TGCAGCGTTGTTTTGACCAGCGAGACCCAGTACTTC
few	TRBD1	TRBV19	TRBJ1-1	CASSIGTGVTEAFF	TGTGCCAGTAGTATCGGGACAGGGGTTACTGAAGCTTTCTTT
NA	NA	TRBV2	TRBJ1-2	CASSHTSIGYTF	TGTGCCAGCAGTCATACAAGTATCGGCTACACCTTC
NA	TRBD2	TRBV5-5	TRBJ2-5	CASSHGGSLETQYF	TGTGCCAGCAGCCACGGCGGGAGTTTGGAGACCCAGTACTTC
NA	NA	TRBV15	TRBJ2-1	CATSPNGVSYNEQFF	TGTGCCACCAGCCCCAACGGGGTCTCCTACAATGAGCAGTTCTTC
NA	TRBD2	TRBV7-2	TRBJ2-1	CASSAPGLVYRQFF	TGTGCCAGCAGCGCGCCGGGACTAGTTTATCGGCAGTTCTTC
many	NA	TRBV28	TRBJ2-3	CASRGSGRSATDTQYF	TGTGCCAGCAGGGGTTCGGGTCGATCTGCCACAGATACGCAGTATTTT
many	NA	TRBV2	TRBJ2-1	CASSGPPGTTLNEQFF	TGTGCCAGCAGCGGGCCCCCCGGGACCACCTTAAATGAGCAGTTCTTC
many	NA	TRBV2	TRBJ2-7	CASSAQALYEQYF	TGTGCCAGCAGTGCACAGGCTCTCTACGAGCAGTACTTC
NA	NA	TRBV20-1	TRBJ1-3	CSARDRVRANTIYF	TGCAGTGCTAGAGATCGTGTCAGGGCAAACACCATATATTTT
few	TRBD2	TRBV27	TRBJ2-1	CASKSGRPYNEQFF	TGTGCCAGTAAAAGCGGGAGGCCGTACAATGAGCAGTTCTTC
many	NA	TRBV7-7	TRBJ2-5	CASSLARGSFEETQYF	TGTGCCAGCAGCTTAGCCCGGGGATCGTTCGAAGAGACCCAGTACTTC
NA	TRBD1	TRBV28	TRBJ2-2	CASSFLFRDRENTGELFF	TGTGCCAGCAGTTTCCTGTTCAGGGACAGGGAAAACACCGGGGAGCTGTTTTTT
many	TRBD1	TRBV20-1	TRBJ2-7	CSAFAGGYEQYF	TGCAGTGCCTTTGCAGGGGGTTACGAGCAGTACTTC
NA	NA	TRBV20-1	TRBJ2-7	CSARDRGGKVYSEQYF	TGCAGTGCTAGAGATCGAGGCGGGAAGGTGTATAGCGAGCAGTACTTC